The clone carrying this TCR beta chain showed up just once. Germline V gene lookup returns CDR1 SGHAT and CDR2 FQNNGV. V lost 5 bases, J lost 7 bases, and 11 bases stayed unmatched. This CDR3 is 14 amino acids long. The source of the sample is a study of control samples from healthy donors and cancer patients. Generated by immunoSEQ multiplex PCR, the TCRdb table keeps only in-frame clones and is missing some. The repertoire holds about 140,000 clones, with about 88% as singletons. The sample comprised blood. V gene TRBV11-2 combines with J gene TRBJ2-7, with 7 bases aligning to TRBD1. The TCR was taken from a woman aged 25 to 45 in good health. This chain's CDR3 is CASSPEYRGMEQYF. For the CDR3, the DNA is TGTGCCAGCAGCCCGGAATACAGGGGAATGGAGCAGTACTTC.